These 28 T cell receptor beta chains originate from one sample sequenced in a study of identical twins. Via MiXCR, TCRdb re-called the 5' RACE reads, giving one row per CDR3 protein. Among about 200,000 distinct CDR3 sequences listed, roughly 10% were seen once. Input material: memory T cells sorted from blood. These receptors were obtained from a man aged 45-60 years in good health.

V is TRBV28 and J is TRBJ2-1; the D gene is possibly TRBD2 (5 bases). The length of the CDR3 is 17 residues. Germline CDR1 is MDHEN and CDR2 is SYDVKM. Trimming stripped 5 bases from V and 7 bases from J, with 24 bases between. The CDR3: CASSQLGAEWAINEQFF. The CDR3 region has the DNA TGTGCCAGCAGTCAGCTTGGAGCGGAGTGGGCCATTAATGAGCAGTTCTTC.

In the case of this clonotype: A much larger clone is a single base away; this may be a read error. This rearrangement joins TRBV5-1 to TRBJ2-1; 9 bases fit TRBD1. The CDR3 totals 12 residues. Per germline, CDR1 SGHRS and CDR2 YFSETQ. CDR3 in DNA: TGCGCCGGCAGGGGGGACAGGGATGAGCAGTTCTTC. It is translated as CAGRGDRDEQFF.

This clonotype was seen at least ten times. The chain joins TRBV28 to TRBJ2-2, with 11 positions matching TRBD2. Per the germline V gene, CDR1 is MDHEN and CDR2 is SYDVKM. CDR3 length equals 15 residues. V trimming: 7 bases; J trimming: 3 bases; junction bases outside the gene matches: 4. CDR3 in amino acids: CASNLLAGDTGELFF. For the CDR3, the DNA is TGTGCCAGCAACCTACTAGCGGGAGACACCGGGGAGCTGTTTTTT.

The V and J genes are TRBV12-3 or TRBV12-4 and TRBJ2-3; TRBD2 aligns across 10 bases. The CDR3 consists of 17 residues. The trim removed 2 bases at V and 0 bases at J, leaving 5 bases unmatched. Here the CDR3 DNA reads TGTGCCAGCAGTTTATTGGCTAGCGGGGGAAGCACAGATACGCAGTATTTT. Amino acid sequence: CASSLLASGGSTDTQYF.

The chain employs TRBV19 and TRBJ1-1, with TRBD1 matching over 9 bases. The germline gives CDR1 LNHDA, CDR2 SQIVND (reference sequence). With 5 bases clipped from V and 4 bases from J, the junction kept 11 bases outside the gene matches. The CDR3 loop spans 16 amino acids. The CDR3: CASSSGTGLLATEAFF. The CDR3 bases are TGTGCCAGTAGTTCCGGGACAGGGCTTCTTGCCACTGAAGCTTTCTTT.

This clonotype came up many times. V is TRBV20-1 and J is TRBJ1-1; tentative D call: TRBD1 (6 bases). Germline CDR1 is DFQATT and CDR2 is SNEGSKA (reference sequence). The CDR3 is 13 residues long. Trimming took 6 bases from V and 6 from J, leaving 17 bases between them. CDR3 sequence reads: CSAREGGMAEAFF. As DNA, the CDR3 is TGCAGTGCCCGCGAGGGGGGGATGGCTGAAGCTTTCTTT.

This clonotype was seen ten or more times. This chain links TRBV7-2 with TRBJ2-3; the match to TRBD2 covers 9 bases. The germline CDR1 and CDR2 sequences are SGHTA and FQGNSA. V shed 0 bases, J shed 3 bases, and the junction held 1 base outside the gene matches. The CDR3 loop spans 15 amino acids. CDR3 protein: CASSLASGRTDTQYF. The CDR3 coding sequence is TGTGCCAGCAGCTTAGCTAGCGGGAGAACAGATACGCAGTATTTT. The variable domain in full, with the rest retrieved from reference TRBV7-2 and TRBJ2-3, is GAGVSQSPSNKVTEKGKDVELRCDPISGHTALYWYRQSLGQGLEFLIYFQGNSAPDKSGLPSDRFSAERTGGSVSTLTIQRTQQEDSAVYLCASSLASGRTDTQYFGPGTRLTVL.

This clonotype was recorded many times. This chain links TRBV6-2 or TRBV6-3 with TRBJ2-7, with D unclear. V gave up 6 bases and J gave up 3 bases, with 15 bases separating them. This CDR3 has 14 residues. The germline V gene has CDR1 MNHEY and CDR2 SVGEGT. The CDR3 is CASRKNGRNYEQYF. The DNA for the CDR3 is TGTGCCAGCAGGAAAAACGGCAGGAACTACGAGCAGTACTTC.

The V gene is TRBV7-9, the J gene TRBJ2-3; D remains unclear. V lost 1 base and J 2 bases, leaving 13 bases between the germline ends. Germline assignment: CDR1 SEHNR and CDR2 FQNEAQ (reference sequence). The CDR3 spans 16 residues. CDR3 coding DNA: TGTGCCAGCAGCTTAGGGGATGCCTTAACCACAGATACGCAGTATTTT. Translated: CASSLGDALTTDTQYF. Supplemented by reference TRBV7-9 and TRBJ2-3, the full variable domain reads DTGVSQNPRHKITKRGQNVTFRCDPISEHNRLYWYRQTLGQGPEFLTYFQNEAQLEKSRLLSDRFSAERPKGSFSTLEIQRTEQGDSAMYLCASSLGDALTTDTQYFGPGTRLTVL.

A few counts support this clonotype. The chain couples TRBV5-1 to TRBJ1-2; TRBD1 matches at 10 bases. Germline CDR1 reads SGHRS; CDR2 reads YFSETQ. Trimming at V came to 0 bases and at J to 4 bases, leaving 6 bases not matched to a gene. This CDR3 comprises 16 residues. The CDR3 protein is CASSLGQGARSYGYTF. The CDR3 DNA reads TGCGCCAGCAGCTTGGGACAGGGGGCTCGATCCTATGGCTACACCTTC.

This clonotype was recorded many times. J is TRBJ2-7 and V is TRBV24-1; D possibly matches TRBD1 or TRBD2 (5 bases each). The CDR3 is made up of 12 amino acids. Trimming removed 0 bases at V and 11 bases at J, with 10 bases between. Looked up from germline, CDR1 is KGHDR and CDR2 is SFDVKD. CDR3 nucleotide sequence: TGTGCCACCAGTGATTTGGGGACCCATAAGTACTTC. Residues: CATSDLGTHKYF.

With regard to this clonotype: Since a much larger clone is just one base distant, this may be a read error. The CDR3 is CASSFGTVETQNF. The CDR3 nucleotides are TGTGCCAGCAGTTTTGGGACAGTGGAGACCCAGAACTTC. The V gene is TRBV6-5, the J gene TRBJ2-5, with 7 bases identical to TRBD1. In germline, CDR1 is MNHEY, CDR2 SVGAGI. The CDR3 spans 13 residues.

This clonotype was counted many times. This chain joins TRBV29-1 and TRBJ2-3; 10 nucleotides match TRBD2. CDR3 length: 17 residues. Germline CDR1 and CDR2: SQVTM and ANQGSEA. Germline trimming cut 1 base from V and 3 bases from J; bases unmatched to any gene: 10. The CDR3 reads CSVEGASKRGGTDTQYF. In nucleotides, the CDR3 is TGCAGCGTTGAAGGTGCCTCTAAGCGGGGGGGAACAGATACGCAGTATTTT.

This clonotype was counted many times. This sequence joins TRBV11-2 and TRBJ1-6; no definite D call. Trimming cost V 1 base and J 9 bases, with 10 bases left between them. Germline V gives CDR1 SGHAT, CDR2 FQNNGV. The CDR3 contains 14 residues. Here the CDR3 reads CASSLGSVLSPLHF. The CDR3 DNA follows: TGTGCCAGCAGCTTAGGTTCTGTTCTTTCACCCCTCCACTTT.

This clonotype was picked up one time. The chain links TRBV10-3 to TRBJ2-1, with 10 bases that match TRBD2. V lost 4 bases to trimming and J lost 9 bases; unmatched junction nucleotides: 6. The CDR3 runs to 14 residues. Germline V gene lookup returns CDR1 ENHRY and CDR2 SYGVKD. The CDR3 region has the DNA TGTGCCATCAGTGGGCTAGCGGGAGTGTCTGAGCAGTTCTTC. Translation gives CAISGLAGVSEQFF.

This clonotype occurred many times. The V call is TRBV5-1, the J call TRBJ2-2, with 9 bases fitting TRBD1. From germline, CDR1 is SGHRS and CDR2 YFSETQ. This CDR3 is built from 15 residues. V dropped 4 bases and J dropped 4; count of bases not matched to a gene: 5. In DNA, the CDR3 is TGCGCCAGCAGCCGCGGACAGGGGAGCACCGGGGAGCTGTTTTTT. Translation gives CASSRGQGSTGELFF.

The chain combines TRBV7-2 with TRBJ2-2, with D perhaps TRBD2 (6 bases). Germline V lookup: CDR1 SGHTA, CDR2 FQGNSA. The CDR3 is made up of 15 amino acids. V was trimmed by 7 bases and J by 3 bases, leaving 15 bases between them. The CDR3 coding sequence is TGTGCCAGCACCCTGGCCAGGGAGGACACCGGGGAGCTGTTTTTT. Residues: CASTLAREDTGELFF.

This chain joins TRBV29-1 and TRBJ2-1, with D unclear. CDR1 is SQVTM and CDR2 is ANQGSEA in the germline V gene. The CDR3 consists of 13 residues. V lost 7 bases, J lost 6 bases, and 16 bases lay in between. The CDR3 reads CSAQLARFNEQFF. CDR3 DNA sequence: TGCAGCGCTCAGCTTGCCAGGTTCAATGAGCAGTTCTTC.

This clonotype was seen at least ten times. The gene calls are TRBV12-3 or TRBV12-4 and TRBJ2-1; 8 nucleotides line up with TRBD1. Trimming removed 6 bases from V and 12 bases from J; junction bases left unmatched: 10. The CDR3 is made up of 13 amino acids. The CDR3: CASSRNQGAGQFF. The CDR3 DNA reads TGTGCCAGCAGCCGAAACCAGGGGGCGGGGCAGTTCTTC.

This sequence joins TRBV6-2 or TRBV6-3 and TRBJ2-3; 10 bases agree with TRBD2. V lost 0 bases, J lost 5 bases, and 5 bases stayed unmatched. This CDR3 is 16 amino acids long. Germline CDR1 is MNHEY and CDR2 is SVGEGT. The CDR3 region is CASSYSGLAGEDTQYF. Here the CDR3 DNA reads TGTGCCAGCAGTTACTCCGGCCTAGCGGGAGAAGATACGCAGTATTTT.

The gene calls are TRBV6-1 and TRBJ2-1; TRBD1 agrees at 9 bases. V shed 6 bases and J 8 bases; nucleotides not matched to a gene: 8. Germline V lookup: CDR1 MNHNS, CDR2 SASEGT. The CDR3 runs 14 residues. Here the CDR3 reads CASRQQGAGDEQFF. CDR3 in DNA: TGTGCCAGCAGGCAACAGGGGGCTGGGGATGAGCAGTTCTTC.

This clonotype showed up many times. V gene TRBV20-1 combines with J gene TRBJ1-1; D perhaps matches TRBD1 (6 bases). Germline loops: CDR1 DFQATT, CDR2 SNEGSKA (reference sequence). The CDR3 is 12 amino acids. With 0 bases removed from V and 9 bases from J, the gap between germline ends came to 11 bases. The CDR3: CSARDTGRQAFF. DNA for the CDR3: TGCAGTGCTAGAGATACAGGGCGGCAAGCTTTCTTT.

This clonotype was observed many times. The chain combines TRBV11-2 with TRBJ1-1; perhaps TRBD1 as D (5 bases). Trimming left V 1 base short and J 5 bases short, with 14 bases between. CDR3 length equals 15 residues. Germline values: CDR1 SGHAT, CDR2 FQNNGV. The CDR3 region has the DNA TGTGCCAGCAGCTTAGCGGGGCCGAGCCGGACTGAAGCTTTCTTT. Translating gives CASSLAGPSRTEAFF.

This clonotype has ten or more counts. This chain joins TRBV24-1 and TRBJ1-4; D is uncertain. Germline CDR1 KGHDR, CDR2 SFDVKD. With 10 bases removed from V and 8 bases from J, the gap between germline ends came to 19 bases. CDR3 size: 14 residues. The CDR3 sequence: CATGNGLIEEKLFF. The CDR3 bases are TGTGCCACTGGTAATGGACTTATTGAAGAAAAACTGTTTTTT.

V and J are TRBV12-3 or TRBV12-4 and TRBJ2-5, with D possibly TRBD2 on 7 matching bases. CDR3 length equals 14 residues. V was shortened by 5 bases and J by 5 bases, with 15 bases between the two germline ends. The CDR3 sequence is CASSRAGAMETQYF. In DNA, the CDR3 is TGTGCCAGCAGTAGGGCGGGGGCTATGGAGACCCAGTACTTC.

This clonotype was recorded at least ten times. The CDR3 nucleotides read TGTGCCAGCAGTTCCTCAGGGGGCTGGATCTCCTACGAGCAGTACTTC. Translated, it gives CASSSSGGWISYEQYF. The genes are TRBV27 and TRBJ2-7, with TRBD1 matching over 8 bases. The germline V gene has CDR1 MNHEY and CDR2 SMNVEV (reference sequence). There are 16 residues in the CDR3. Trimming removed 4 bases from V and 0 bases from J; junction bases left unmatched: 8.

This clonotype was seen many times. V and J are TRBV29-1 and TRBJ1-3, with 7 bases fitting TRBD1. V gave up 6 bases and J gave up 2 bases; unmatched junction bases: 4. The CDR3 is made up of 13 amino acids. CDR1 is SQVTM, CDR2 ANQGSEA, per germline. The CDR3 region has the DNA TGCAGCGTCGGGACAGAGGCTGGAAACACCATATATTTT. This sequence encodes CSVGTEAGNTIYF.

The rearrangement uses TRBV5-5 and TRBJ2-7; the match to TRBD1 covers 10 bases. This CDR3 contains 16 residues. V was pared by 0 bases and J by 4 bases, with 7 bases of the junction left unmatched. Germline V gene data show CDR1 as SGHKS and CDR2 as YYEKEE (reference sequence). DNA for the CDR3: TGTGCCAGCAGCTTGGGTTTGTGGACAGGGGGATACGAGCAGTACTTC. It is translated as CASSLGLWTGGYEQYF.